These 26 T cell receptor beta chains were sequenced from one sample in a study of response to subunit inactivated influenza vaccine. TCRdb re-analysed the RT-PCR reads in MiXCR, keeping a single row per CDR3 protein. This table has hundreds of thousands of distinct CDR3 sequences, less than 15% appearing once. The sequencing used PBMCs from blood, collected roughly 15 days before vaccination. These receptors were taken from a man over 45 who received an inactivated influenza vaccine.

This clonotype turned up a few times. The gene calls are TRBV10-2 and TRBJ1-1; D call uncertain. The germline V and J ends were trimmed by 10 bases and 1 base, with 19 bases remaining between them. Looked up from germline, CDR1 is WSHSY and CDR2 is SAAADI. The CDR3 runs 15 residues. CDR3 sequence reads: CAITSRAGGNTEAFF. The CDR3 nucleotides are TGCGCCATCACCTCACGGGCAGGCGGGAACACTGAAGCTTTCTTT.

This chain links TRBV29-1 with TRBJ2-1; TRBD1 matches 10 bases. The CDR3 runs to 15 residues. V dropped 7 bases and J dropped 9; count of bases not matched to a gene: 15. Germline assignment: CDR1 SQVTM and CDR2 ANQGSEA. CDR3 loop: CSAHRGDRGFGEQFF. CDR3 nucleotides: TGCAGCGCCCACCGGGGGGACAGGGGCTTTGGTGAGCAGTTCTTC.

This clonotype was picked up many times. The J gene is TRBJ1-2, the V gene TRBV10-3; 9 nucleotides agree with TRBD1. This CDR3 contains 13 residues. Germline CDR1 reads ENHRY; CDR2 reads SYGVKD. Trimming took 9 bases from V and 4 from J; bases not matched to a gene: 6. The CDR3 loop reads CAITGGAGYGYTF. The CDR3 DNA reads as TGTGCCATAACAGGGGGCGCGGGCTATGGCTACACCTTC.

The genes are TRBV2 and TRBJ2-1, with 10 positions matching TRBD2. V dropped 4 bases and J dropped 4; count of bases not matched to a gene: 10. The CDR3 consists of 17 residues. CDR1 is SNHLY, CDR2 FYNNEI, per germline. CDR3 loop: CASSAEASGSKYNEQFF. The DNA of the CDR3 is TGTGCCAGCAGTGCGGAGGCTAGCGGGAGTAAGTACAATGAGCAGTTCTTC.

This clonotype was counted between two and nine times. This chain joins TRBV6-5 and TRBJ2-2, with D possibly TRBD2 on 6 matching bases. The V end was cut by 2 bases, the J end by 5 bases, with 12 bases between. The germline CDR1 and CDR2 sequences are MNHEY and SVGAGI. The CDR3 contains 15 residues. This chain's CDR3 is CASSYRRDGTGELFF. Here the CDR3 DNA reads TGTGCCAGCAGTTACCGGCGGGACGGAACCGGGGAGCTGTTTTTT.

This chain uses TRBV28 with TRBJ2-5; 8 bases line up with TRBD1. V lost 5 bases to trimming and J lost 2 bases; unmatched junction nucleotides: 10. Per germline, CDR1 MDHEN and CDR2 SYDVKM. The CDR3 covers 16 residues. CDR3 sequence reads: CASSPSTGATQETQYF. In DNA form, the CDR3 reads TGTGCCAGCAGTCCATCGACAGGGGCGACTCAAGAGACCCAGTACTTC. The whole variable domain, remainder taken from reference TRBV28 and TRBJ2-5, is DVKVTQSSRYLVKRTGEKVFLECVQDMDHENMFWYRQDPGLGLRLIYFSYDVKMKEKGDIPEGYSVSREKKERFSLILESASTNQTSMYLCASSPSTGATQETQYFGPGTRLLVL.

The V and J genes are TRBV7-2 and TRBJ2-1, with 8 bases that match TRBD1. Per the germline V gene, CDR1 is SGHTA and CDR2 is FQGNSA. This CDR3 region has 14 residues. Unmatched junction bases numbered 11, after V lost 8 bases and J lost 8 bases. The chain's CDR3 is CASLSDRVSYEQFF. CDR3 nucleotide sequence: TGTGCCAGCTTATCGGACAGGGTGAGCTATGAGCAGTTCTTC.

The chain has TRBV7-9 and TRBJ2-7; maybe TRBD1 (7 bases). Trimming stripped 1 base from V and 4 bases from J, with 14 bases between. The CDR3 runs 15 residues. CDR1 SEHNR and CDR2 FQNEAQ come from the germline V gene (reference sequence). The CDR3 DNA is TGTGCCAGCAGCTTAGGCGAGGGGGCGGGATACGAGCAGTACTTC. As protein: CASSLGEGAGYEQYF.

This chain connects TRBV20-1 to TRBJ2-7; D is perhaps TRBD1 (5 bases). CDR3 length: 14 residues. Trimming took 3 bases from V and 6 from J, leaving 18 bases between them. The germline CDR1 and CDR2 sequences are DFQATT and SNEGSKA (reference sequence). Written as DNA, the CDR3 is TGCAGTGCTAGTGACAGAAGCAGTAACTTCGAGCAGTACTTC. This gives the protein CSASDRSSNFEQYF.

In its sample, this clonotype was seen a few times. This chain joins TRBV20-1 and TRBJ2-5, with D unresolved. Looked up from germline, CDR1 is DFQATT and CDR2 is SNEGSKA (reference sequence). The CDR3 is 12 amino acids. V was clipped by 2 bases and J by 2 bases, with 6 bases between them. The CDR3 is CSARMIQETQYF. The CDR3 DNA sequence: TGCAGTGCTAGAATGATACAAGAGACCCAGTACTTC.

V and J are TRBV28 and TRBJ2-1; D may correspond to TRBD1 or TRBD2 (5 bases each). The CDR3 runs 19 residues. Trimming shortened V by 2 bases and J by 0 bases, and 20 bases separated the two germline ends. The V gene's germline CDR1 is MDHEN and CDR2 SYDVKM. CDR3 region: CASSLRAGTTLSSYNEQFF. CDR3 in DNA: TGTGCCAGCAGTTTAAGGGCAGGGACGACCTTAAGCTCCTACAATGAGCAGTTCTTC.

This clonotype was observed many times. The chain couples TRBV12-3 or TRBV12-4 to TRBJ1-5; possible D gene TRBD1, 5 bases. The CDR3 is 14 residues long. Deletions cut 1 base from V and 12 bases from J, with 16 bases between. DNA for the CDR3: TGTGCCAGCAGTTTAGATTTCGGGGCATATCGCCAGCATTTT. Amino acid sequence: CASSLDFGAYRQHF.

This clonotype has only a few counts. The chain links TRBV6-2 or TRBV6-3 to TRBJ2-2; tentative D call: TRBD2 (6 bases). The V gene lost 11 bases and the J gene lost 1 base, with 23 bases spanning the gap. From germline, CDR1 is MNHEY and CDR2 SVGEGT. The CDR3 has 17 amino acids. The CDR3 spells CAPSSGLPDMNTGELFF. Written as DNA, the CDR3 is TGTGCCCCCTCATCGGGACTCCCAGACATGAACACCGGGGAGCTGTTTTTT.

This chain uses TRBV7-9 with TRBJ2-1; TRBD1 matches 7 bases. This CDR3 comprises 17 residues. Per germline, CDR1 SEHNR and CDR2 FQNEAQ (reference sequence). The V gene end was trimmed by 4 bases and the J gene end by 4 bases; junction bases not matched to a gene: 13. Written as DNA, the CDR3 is TGTGCCAGCAGCTCGCTGCCACTGGGACAGATATACAATGAGCAGTTCTTC. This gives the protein CASSSLPLGQIYNEQFF.

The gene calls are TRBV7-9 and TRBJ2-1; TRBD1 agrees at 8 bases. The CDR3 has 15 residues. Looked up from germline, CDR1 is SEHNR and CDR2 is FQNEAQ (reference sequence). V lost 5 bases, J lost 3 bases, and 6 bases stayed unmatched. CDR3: CASSVGTGRYNEQFF. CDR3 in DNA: TGTGCCAGCAGCGTCGGGACAGGACGCTACAATGAGCAGTTCTTC. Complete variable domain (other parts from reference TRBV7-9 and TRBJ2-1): DTGVSQNPRHKITKRGQNVTFRCDPISEHNRLYWYRQTLGQGPEFLTYFQNEAQLEKSRLLSDRFSAERPKGSFSTLEIQRTEQGDSAMYLCASSVGTGRYNEQFFGPGTRLTVL.

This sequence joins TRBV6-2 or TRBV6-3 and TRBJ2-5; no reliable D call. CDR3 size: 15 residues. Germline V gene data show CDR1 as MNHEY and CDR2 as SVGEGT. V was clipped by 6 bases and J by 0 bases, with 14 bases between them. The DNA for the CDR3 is TGTGCCAGCAGCCCGACTCCTTCGGACCAAGAGACCCAGTACTTC. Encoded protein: CASSPTPSDQETQYF.

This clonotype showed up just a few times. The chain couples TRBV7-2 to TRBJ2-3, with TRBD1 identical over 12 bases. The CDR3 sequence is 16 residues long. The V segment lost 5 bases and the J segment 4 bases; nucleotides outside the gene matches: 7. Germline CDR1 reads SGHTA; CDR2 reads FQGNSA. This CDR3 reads CASSPSRDRGPDTQYF. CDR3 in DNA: TGTGCCAGCAGCCCGTCTAGGGACAGGGGGCCAGATACGCAGTATTTT.

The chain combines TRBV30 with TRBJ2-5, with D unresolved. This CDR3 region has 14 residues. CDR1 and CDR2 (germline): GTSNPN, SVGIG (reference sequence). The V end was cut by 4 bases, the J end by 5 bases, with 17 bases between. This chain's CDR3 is CAWKGLGFLETQYF. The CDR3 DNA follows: TGTGCCTGGAAGGGTCTGGGCTTTCTTGAGACCCAGTACTTC.

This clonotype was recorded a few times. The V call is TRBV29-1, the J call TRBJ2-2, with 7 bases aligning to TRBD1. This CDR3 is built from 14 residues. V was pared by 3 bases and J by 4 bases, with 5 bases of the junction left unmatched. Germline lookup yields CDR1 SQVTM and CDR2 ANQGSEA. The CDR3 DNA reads TGCAGCGTTGAGATAAACAGGGGCACCGGGGAGCTGTTTTTT. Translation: CSVEINRGTGELFF.

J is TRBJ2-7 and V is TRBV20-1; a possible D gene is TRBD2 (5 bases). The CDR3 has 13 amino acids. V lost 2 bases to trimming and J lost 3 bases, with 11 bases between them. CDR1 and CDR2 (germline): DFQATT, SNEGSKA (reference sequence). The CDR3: CSARNARDYEQYF. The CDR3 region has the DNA TGCAGTGCTAGAAATGCCCGGGACTACGAGCAGTACTTC.

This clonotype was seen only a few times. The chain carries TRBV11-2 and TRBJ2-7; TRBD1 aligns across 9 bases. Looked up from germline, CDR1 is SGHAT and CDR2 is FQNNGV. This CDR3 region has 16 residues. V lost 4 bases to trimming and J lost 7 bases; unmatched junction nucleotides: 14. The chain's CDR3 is CASSWDTGQGPLEQYF. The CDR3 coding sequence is TGTGCCAGCAGCTGGGATACGGGACAGGGTCCCCTGGAGCAGTACTTC.

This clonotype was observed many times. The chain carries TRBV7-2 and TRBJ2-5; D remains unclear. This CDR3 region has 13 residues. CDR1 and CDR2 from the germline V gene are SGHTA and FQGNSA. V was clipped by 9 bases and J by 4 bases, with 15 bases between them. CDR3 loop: CASSGTSIETQYF. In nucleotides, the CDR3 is TGTGCCAGTTCCGGAACCTCAATAGAGACCCAGTACTTC.

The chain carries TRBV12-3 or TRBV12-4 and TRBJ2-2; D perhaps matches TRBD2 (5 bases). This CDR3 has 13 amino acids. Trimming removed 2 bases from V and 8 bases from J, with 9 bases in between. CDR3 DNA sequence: TGTGCCAGCAGTTTATCGGAGCGGGGGGAGCTGTTTTTT. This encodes CASSLSERGELFF.

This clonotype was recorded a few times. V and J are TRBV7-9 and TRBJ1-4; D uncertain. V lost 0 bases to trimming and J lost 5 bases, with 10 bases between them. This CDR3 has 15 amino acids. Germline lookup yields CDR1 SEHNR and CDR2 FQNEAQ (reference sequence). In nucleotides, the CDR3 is TGTGCCAGCAGCTTAGCAGTGGCAGAAAATGAAAAACTGTTTTTT. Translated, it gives CASSLAVAENEKLFF. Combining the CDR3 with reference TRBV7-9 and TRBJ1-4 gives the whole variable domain DTGVSQNPRHKITKRGQNVTFRCDPISEHNRLYWYRQTLGQGPEFLTYFQNEAQLEKSRLLSDRFSAERPKGSFSTLEIQRTEQGDSAMYLCASSLAVAENEKLFFGSGTQLSVL.

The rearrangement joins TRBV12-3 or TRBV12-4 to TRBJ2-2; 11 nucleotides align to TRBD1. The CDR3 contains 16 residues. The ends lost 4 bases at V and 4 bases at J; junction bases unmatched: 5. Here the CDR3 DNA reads TGTGCCAGCAGTTCACGGACAGGGGGCTTCACCGGGGAGCTGTTTTTT. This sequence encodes CASSSRTGGFTGELFF.

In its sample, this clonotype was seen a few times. The CDR3 DNA sequence: TGTGCCAGCAGTCTTACAGGGATAAATCTCGAAAAACTGTTTTTT. This translates into CASSLTGINLEKLFF. The V and J genes are TRBV27 and TRBJ1-4; TRBD1 is a possible D gene (6 bases). CDR3 size: 15 residues. Germline CDR1 MNHEY, CDR2 SMNVEV (reference sequence). The V and J ends lost 5 bases and 8 bases respectively, with 18 bases between them.